A single T cell receptor (beta chain) is shown here with its context. The target antigen is unknown. These data belong to a study of blood T cells in healthy people across ages. Findings of the study overall: Observed TCR beta diversity showed a strong correlation with the percentage of naive T cells as measured by flow cytometry.

The second PCR ran roughly 7 to 12 cycles with a sample-barcoded 5' primer and J-beta primers. A single record per CDR3 protein comes from TCRdb applying MiXCR to the 5' RACE reads. The repertoire holds some 1.5 million distinct CDR3 sequences, with approximately 39% as singletons. The CDR3 spans 13 residues. The material sequenced was blood. The TCR originated in a woman under 30 in good health. The chain employs TRBV12-3 or TRBV12-4 and TRBJ2-4; no clear D gene. The end of the DNA aligns better with TRBJ2-5, so the J call may be wrong. The CDR3 DNA sequence: TGTGCCAGCAGTTTTGTCATCTCGGAGACCCAGTACTTC. Translation gives CASSFVISETQYF.